This T cell receptor beta chain was obtained from a study of early stage breast cancer tumors. Study-level background: The ER+/PR+/HER2- tumors included eight ductal and a few lobular carcinomas.

Generated by immunoSEQ multiplex PCR, the TCRdb table keeps only in-frame clones and is missing some. The table includes about 24,000 clones, 65% to 75% detected once. Sequenced: breast tumor tissue. The sequence came from a person in their sixties or seventies with breast cancer.

CDR3 bases: TGCGCCAGCAGCCCCACCGTGGGTAGCGGGAACTACGAGCAGTACTTC. Its translation: CASSPTVGSGNYEQYF. The rearrangement links TRBV5-1 to TRBJ2-7; 8 bases match TRBD2. The V gene end was trimmed by 4 bases and the J gene end by 3 bases; junction bases not matched to a gene: 12. Looked up from germline, CDR1 is SGHRS and CDR2 is YFSETQ. CDR3 length: 16 residues. The variable domain in full, completed from reference TRBV5-1 and TRBJ2-7, reads KAGVTQTPRYLIKTRGQQVTLSCSPISGHRSVSWYQQTPGQGLQFLFEYFSETQRNKGNFPGRFSGRQFSNSRSEMNVSTLELGDSALYLCASSPTVGSGNYEQYFGPGTRLTVT.